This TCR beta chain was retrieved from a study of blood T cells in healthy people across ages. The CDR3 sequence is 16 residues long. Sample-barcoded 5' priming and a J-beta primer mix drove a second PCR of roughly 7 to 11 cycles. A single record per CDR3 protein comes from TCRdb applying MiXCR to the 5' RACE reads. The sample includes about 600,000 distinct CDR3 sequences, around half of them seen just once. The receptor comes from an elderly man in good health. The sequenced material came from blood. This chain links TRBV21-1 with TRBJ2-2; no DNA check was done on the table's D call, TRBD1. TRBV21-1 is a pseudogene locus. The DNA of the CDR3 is TGTGCCAGCCCTCGGGGGGGGACAGTGAACACCGGGGAGCTGTTTTTT. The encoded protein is CASPRGGTVNTGELFF.